This TCR beta chain was captured by sequencing in a study of T cell repertoires in cytomegalovirus infection. On this clonotype itself: Antigen specificity is unknown.

TCRdb processed the reads anew with MiXCR; each CDR3 protein has one entry. The table lists 750,000 to 900,000 distinct CDR3 sequences, 25% to 35% of them singletons. The CDR3 loop spans 11 amino acids. Looked up from germline, CDR1 is MNHEY and CDR2 is SVGEGT. The V and J ends lost 0 bases and 14 bases, in that order; junction bases with no gene match: 2. Sequencing was performed on cultured CD8+ T cells from PBMCs, taken from culture after CMV antigen stimulation. The chain employs TRBV6-2 or TRBV6-3 and TRBJ2-3; TRBD1 agrees at 7 bases. This clonotype originated in a human donor in good health (CMV status not recorded). Some clones in this sample may be carry-over from other donors' samples. This CDR3 reads CASSYSGDRYF. The CDR3 nucleotides are TGTGCCAGCAGTTACTCCGGGGACAGGTATTTT.